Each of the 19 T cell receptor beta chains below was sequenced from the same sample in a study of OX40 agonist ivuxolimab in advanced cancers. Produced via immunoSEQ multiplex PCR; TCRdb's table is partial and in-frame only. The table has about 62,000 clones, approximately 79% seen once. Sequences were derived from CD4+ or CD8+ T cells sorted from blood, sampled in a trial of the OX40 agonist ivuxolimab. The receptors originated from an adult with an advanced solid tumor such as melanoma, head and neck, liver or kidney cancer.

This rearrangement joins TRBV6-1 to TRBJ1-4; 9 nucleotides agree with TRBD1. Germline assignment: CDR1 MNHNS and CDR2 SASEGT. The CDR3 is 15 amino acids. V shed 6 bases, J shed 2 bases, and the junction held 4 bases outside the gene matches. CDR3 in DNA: TGTGCCAGCAGCCAACAGGGGGCGACTAATGAAAAACTGTTTTTT. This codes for CASSQQGATNEKLFF.

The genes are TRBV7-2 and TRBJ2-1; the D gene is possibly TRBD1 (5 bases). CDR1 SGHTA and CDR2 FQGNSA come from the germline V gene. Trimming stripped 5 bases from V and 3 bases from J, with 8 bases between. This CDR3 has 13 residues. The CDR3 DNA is TGTGCCAGCAGCAAAGACAGCTACAATGAGCAGTTCTTC. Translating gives CASSKDSYNEQFF.

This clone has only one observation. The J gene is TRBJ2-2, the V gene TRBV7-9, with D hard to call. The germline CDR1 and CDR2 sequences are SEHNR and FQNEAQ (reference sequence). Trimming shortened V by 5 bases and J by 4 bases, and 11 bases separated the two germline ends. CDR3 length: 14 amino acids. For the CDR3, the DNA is TGTGCCAGCAGCCAAGACCAATTCACCGGGGAGCTGTTTTTT. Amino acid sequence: CASSQDQFTGELFF. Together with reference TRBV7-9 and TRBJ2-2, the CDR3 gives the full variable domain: DTGVSQNPRHKITKRGQNVTFRCDPISEHNRLYWYRQTLGQGPEFLTYFQNEAQLEKSRLLSDRFSAERPKGSFSTLEIQRTEQGDSAMYLCASSQDQFTGELFFGEGSRLTVL.

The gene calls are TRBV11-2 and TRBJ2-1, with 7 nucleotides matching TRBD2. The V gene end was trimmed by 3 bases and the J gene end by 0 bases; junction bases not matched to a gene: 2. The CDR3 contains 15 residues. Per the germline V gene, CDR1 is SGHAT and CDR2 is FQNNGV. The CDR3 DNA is TGTGCCAGCAGCTTTAGCGGGTACTCCTACAATGAGCAGTTCTTC. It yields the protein CASSFSGYSYNEQFF. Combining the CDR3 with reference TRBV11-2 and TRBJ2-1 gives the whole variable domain EAGVAQSPRYKIIEKRQSVAFWCNPISGHATLYWYQQILGQGPKLLIQFQNNGVVDDSQLPKDRFSAERLKGVDSTLKIQPAKLEDSAVYLCASSFSGYSYNEQFFGPGTRLTVL.

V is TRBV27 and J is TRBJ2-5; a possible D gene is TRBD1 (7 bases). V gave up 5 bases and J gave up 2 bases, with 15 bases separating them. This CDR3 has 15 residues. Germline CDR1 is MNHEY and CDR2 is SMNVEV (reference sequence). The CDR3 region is CASSPGGTAQETQYF. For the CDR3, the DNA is TGTGCCAGCAGTCCAGGGGGGACAGCACAAGAGACCCAGTACTTC.

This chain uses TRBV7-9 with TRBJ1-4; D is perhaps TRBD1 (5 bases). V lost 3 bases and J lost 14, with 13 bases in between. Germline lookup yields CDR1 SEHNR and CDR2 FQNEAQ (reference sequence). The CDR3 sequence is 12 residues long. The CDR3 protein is CASSLGLSFLFF. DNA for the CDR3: TGTGCCAGCAGCTTGGGGCTAAGTTTCCTGTTTTTT. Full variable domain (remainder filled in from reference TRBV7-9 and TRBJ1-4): DTGVSQNPRHKITKRGQNVTFRCDPISEHNRLYWYRQTLGQGPEFLTYFQNEAQLEKSRLLSDRFSAERPKGSFSTLEIQRTEQGDSAMYLCASSLGLSFLFFGSGTQLSVL.

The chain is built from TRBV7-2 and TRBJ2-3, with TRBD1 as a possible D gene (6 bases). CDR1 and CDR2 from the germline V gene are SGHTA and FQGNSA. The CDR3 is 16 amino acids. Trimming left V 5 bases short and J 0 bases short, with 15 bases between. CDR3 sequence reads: CASSHDRKTSTDTQYF. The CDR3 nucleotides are TGTGCCAGCAGCCATGACAGGAAAACTAGCACAGATACGCAGTATTTT.

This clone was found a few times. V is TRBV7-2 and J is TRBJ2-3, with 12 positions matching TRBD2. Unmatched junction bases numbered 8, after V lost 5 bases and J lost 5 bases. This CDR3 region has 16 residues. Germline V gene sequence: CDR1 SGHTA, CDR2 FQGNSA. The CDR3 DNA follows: TGTGCCAGCAGCCGATCTAGCGGGGGGGCGGGAGATACGCAGTATTTT. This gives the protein CASSRSSGGAGDTQYF.

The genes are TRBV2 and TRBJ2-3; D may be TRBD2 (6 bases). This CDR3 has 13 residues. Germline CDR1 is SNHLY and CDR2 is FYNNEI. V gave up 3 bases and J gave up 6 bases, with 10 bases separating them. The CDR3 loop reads CASSDRGTDTQYF. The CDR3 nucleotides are TGTGCCAGCAGTGACCGAGGGACTGATACGCAGTATTTT.

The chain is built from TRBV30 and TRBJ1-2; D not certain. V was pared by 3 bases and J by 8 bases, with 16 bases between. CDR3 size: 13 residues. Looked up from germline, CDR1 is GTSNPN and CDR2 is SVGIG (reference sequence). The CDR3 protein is CAWRGFEEGGYTF. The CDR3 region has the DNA TGTGCCTGGAGAGGATTCGAGGAGGGAGGCTACACCTTC.

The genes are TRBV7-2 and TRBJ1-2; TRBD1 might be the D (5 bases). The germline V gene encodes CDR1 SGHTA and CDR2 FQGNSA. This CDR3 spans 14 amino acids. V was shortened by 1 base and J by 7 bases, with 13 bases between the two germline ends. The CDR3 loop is CASSLEGWGSGYTF. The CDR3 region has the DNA TGTGCCAGCAGCTTAGAGGGGTGGGGAAGTGGCTACACCTTC.

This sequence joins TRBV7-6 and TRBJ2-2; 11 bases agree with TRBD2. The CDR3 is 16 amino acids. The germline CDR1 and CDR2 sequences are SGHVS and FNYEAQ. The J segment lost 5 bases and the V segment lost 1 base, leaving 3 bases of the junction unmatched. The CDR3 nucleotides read TGTGCCAGCAGCTTAGGACTAGCGGGACTTACCGGGGAGCTGTTTTTT. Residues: CASSLGLAGLTGELFF.

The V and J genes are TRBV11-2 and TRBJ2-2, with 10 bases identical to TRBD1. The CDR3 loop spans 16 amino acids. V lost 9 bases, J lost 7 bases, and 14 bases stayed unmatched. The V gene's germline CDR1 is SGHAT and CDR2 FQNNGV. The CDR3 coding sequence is TGTGCCAGTAGAGACAGGGGGCTTCCTCCCGGCGGGGAGCTGTTTTTT. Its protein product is CASRDRGLPPGGELFF.

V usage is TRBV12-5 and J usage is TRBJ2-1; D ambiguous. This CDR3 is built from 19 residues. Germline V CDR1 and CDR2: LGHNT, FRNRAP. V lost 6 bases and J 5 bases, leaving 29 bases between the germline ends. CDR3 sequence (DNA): TGTGCTAGTGGATGTCGCGGACCCGTCAACGCGGTTCCCAACAATGAGCAGTTCTTC. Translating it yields CASGCRGPVNAVPNNEQFF.

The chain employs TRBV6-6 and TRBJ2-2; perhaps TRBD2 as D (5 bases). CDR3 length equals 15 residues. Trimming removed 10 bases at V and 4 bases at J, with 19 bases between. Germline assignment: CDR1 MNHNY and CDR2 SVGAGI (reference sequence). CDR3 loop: CATHDGVRGTGELFF. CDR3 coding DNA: TGTGCCACCCACGACGGGGTAAGAGGCACCGGGGAGCTGTTTTTT.

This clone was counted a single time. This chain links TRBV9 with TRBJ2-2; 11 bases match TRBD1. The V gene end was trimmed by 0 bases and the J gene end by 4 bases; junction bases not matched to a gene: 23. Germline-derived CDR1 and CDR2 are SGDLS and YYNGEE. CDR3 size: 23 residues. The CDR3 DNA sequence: TGTGCCAGCAGCGTAGTCGGGTGGGTGTTCCTGGACAGGGGGCCGGTCGGCACCGGGGAGCTGTTTTTT. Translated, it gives CASSVVGWVFLDRGPVGTGELFF.

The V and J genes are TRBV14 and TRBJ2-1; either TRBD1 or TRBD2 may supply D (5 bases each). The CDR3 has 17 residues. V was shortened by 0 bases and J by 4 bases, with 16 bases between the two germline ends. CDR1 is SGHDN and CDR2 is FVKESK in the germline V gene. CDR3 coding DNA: TGTGCCAGCAGCCAAGATCCCTTAACGGGACCATACAATGAGCAGTTCTTC. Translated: CASSQDPLTGPYNEQFF.

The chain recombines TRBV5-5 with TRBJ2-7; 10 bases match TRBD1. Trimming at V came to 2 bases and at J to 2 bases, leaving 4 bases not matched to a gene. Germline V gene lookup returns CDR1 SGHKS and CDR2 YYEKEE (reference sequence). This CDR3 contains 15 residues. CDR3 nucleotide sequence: TGTGCCAGCAGCTTATTGGGACAGGGGACCTACGAGCAGTACTTC. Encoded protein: CASSLLGQGTYEQYF. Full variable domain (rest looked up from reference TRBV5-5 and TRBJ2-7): DAGVTQSPTHLIKTRGQQVTLRCSPISGHKSVSWYQQVLGQGPQFIFQYYEKEERGRGNFPDRFSARQFPNYSSELNVNALLLGDSALYLCASSLLGQGTYEQYFGPGTRLTVT.

CDR3 in amino acids: CASSILRRQPPYADTQYF. CDR3 DNA sequence: TGTGCCAGCAGCATTCTGAGGAGGCAGCCTCCCTATGCAGATACGCAGTATTTT. This rearrangement joins TRBV5-6 to TRBJ2-3, with a weak D call TRBD2 (5 bases). The V and J ends lost 4 bases and 4 bases respectively, with 25 bases between them. This CDR3 contains 18 residues. CDR1 is SGHDT and CDR2 is YYEEEE in the germline V gene.